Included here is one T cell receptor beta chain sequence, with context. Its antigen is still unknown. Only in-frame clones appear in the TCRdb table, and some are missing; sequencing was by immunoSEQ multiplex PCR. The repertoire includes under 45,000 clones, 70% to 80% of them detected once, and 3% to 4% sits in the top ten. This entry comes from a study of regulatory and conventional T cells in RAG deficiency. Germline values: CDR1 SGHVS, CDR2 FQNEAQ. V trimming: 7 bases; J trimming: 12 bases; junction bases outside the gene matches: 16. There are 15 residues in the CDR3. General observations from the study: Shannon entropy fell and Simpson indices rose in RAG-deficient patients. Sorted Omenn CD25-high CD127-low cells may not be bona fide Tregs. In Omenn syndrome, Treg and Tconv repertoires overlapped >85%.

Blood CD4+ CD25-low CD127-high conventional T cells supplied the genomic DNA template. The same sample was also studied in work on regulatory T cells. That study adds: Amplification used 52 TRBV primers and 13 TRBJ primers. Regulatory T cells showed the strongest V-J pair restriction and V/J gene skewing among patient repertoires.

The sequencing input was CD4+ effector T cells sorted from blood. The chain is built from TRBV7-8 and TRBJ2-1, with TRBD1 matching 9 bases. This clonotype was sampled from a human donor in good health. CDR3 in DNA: TGTGCCAGCATCGAAAACAGGGGGCTAACAATGAGGCAGTTCTTC. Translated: CASIENRGLTMRQFF.